This T cell receptor beta chain derives from a study of identical twins. Study-wide results and caveats: Memory repertoires lacked the insertion deficit that abundant cord blood beta clonotypes showed. Models underestimated TCR alpha sharing (out-of-frame) in monozygotic twins.

TCRdb re-analysed the 5' RACE reads in MiXCR, keeping a single row per CDR3 protein. The sample records 1.5 million or so distinct CDR3 sequences, roughly 35% being singletons. This clonotype was seen a handful of times. The antigen remains undetermined. Everyone who donated was a healthy Caucasian. This sequence was found in a newborn girl in good health. The sample comprised cord blood.

The CDR3 DNA follows: TGCAGCGTGGGACTTTACAATGAGCAGTTCTTC. Encoded protein: CSVGLYNEQFF. V usage is TRBV29-1 and J usage is TRBJ2-1, with D perhaps TRBD2 (6 bases). Trimming took 6 bases from V and 4 from J, leaving 7 bases between them. This CDR3 has 11 amino acids. Per germline, CDR1 SQVTM and CDR2 ANQGSEA.